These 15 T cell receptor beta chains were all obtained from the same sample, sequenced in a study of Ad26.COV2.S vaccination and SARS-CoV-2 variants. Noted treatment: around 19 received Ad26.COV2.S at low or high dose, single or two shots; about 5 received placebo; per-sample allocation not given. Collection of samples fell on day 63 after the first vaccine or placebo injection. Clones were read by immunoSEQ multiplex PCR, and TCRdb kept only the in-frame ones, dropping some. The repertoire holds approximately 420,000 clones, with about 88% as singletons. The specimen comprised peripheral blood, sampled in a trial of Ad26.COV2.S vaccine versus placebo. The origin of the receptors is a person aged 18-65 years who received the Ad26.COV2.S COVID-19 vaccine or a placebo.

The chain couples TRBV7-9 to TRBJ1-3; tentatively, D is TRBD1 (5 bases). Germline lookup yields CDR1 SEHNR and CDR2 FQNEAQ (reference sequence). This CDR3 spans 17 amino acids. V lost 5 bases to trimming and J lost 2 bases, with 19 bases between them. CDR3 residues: CASSRRGGLGAGNTIYF. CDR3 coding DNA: TGTGCCAGCAGCCGGAGGGGAGGACTTGGGGCTGGAAACACCATATATTTT.

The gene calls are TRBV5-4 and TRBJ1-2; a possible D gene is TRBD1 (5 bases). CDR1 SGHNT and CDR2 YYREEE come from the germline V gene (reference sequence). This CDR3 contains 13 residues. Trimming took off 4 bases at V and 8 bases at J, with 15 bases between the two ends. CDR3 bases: TGTGCCAGCAGCCCGGGTCAGGGAGGCGGCTACACCTTC. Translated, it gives CASSPGQGGGYTF.

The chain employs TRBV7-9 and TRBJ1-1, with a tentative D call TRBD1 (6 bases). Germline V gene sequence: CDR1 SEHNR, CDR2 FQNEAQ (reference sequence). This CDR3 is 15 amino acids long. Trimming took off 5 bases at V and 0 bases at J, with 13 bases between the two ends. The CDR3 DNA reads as TGTGCCAGCAGCCTAGGGGACACACTGAACACTGAAGCTTTCTTT. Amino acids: CASSLGDTLNTEAFF.

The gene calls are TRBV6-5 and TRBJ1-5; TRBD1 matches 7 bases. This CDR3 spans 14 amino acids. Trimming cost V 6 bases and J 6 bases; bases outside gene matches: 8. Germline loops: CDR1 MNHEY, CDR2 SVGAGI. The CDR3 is CASSSTGEVQPQHF. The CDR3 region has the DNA TGTGCCAGCAGCAGTACAGGGGAAGTTCAGCCCCAGCATTTT.

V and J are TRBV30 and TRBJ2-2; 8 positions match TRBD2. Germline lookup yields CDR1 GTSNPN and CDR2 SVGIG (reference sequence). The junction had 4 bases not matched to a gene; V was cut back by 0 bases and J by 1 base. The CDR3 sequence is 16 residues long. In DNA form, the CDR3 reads TGTGCCTGGAGTGTACTCGCGGGGGGGAACACCGGGGAGCTGTTTTTT. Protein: CAWSVLAGGNTGELFF.

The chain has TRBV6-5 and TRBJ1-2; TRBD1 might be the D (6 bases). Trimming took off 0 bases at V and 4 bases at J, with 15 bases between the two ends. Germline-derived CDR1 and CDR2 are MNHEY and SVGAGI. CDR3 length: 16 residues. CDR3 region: CASSYSWGEGVYGYTF. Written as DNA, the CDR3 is TGTGCCAGCAGTTACTCGTGGGGGGAGGGGGTCTATGGCTACACCTTC.

CDR3 region: CASSQDNGGKETQYF. CDR3 in DNA: TGTGCCAGCAGCCAAGATAACGGGGGGAAAGAGACCCAGTACTTC. The gene calls are TRBV3-1 (or the pseudogene TRBV3-2) and TRBJ2-5; 7 nucleotides align to TRBD2. The CDR3 is 15 residues long. Unmatched junction bases numbered 4, after V lost 0 bases and J lost 3 bases. Germline CDR1 LGHDT, CDR2 YNNKEL (reference sequence).

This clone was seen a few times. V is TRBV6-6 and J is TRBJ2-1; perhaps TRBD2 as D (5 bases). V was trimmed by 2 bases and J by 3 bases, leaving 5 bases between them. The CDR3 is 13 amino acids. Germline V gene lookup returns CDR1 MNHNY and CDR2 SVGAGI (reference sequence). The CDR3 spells CASSYRDYNEQFF. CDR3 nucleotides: TGTGCCAGCAGTTACCGGGACTACAATGAGCAGTTCTTC.

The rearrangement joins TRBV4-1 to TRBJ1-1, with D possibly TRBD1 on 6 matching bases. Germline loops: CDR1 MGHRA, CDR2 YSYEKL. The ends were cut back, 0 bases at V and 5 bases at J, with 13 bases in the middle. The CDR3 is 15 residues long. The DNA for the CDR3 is TGCGCCAGCAGCCAAGATGCCGGGGGCGGTACTGAAGCTTTCTTT. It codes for CASSQDAGGGTEAFF.

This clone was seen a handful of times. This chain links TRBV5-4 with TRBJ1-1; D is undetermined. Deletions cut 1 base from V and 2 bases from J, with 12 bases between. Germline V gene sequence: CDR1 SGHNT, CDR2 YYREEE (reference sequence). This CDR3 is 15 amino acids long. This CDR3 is CASSLYKGTNTEAFF. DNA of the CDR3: TGTGCCAGCAGCTTGTATAAGGGTACAAACACTGAAGCTTTCTTT.

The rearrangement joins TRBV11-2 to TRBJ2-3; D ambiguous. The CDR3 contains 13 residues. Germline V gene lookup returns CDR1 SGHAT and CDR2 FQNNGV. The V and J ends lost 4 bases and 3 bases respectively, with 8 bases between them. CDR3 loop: CASSSERTDTQYF. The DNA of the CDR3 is TGTGCCAGCAGCTCGGAGAGGACAGATACGCAGTATTTT. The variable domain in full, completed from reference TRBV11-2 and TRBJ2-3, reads EAGVAQSPRYKIIEKRQSVAFWCNPISGHATLYWYQQILGQGPKLLIQFQNNGVVDDSQLPKDRFSAERLKGVDSTLKIQPAKLEDSAVYLCASSSERTDTQYFGPGTRLTVL.

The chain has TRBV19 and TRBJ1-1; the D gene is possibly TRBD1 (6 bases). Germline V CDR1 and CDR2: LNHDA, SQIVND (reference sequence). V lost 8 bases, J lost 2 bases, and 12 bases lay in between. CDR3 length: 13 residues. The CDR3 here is CASDGQTNTEAFF. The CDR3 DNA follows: TGTGCCAGTGATGGACAGACCAACACTGAAGCTTTCTTT.

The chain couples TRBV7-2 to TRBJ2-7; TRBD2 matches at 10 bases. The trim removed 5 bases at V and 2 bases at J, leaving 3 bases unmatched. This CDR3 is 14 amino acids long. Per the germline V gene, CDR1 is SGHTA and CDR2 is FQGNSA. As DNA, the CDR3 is TGTGCCAGCAGCCGTAGCGGGGGGACCTACGAGCAGTACTTC. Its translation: CASSRSGGTYEQYF.

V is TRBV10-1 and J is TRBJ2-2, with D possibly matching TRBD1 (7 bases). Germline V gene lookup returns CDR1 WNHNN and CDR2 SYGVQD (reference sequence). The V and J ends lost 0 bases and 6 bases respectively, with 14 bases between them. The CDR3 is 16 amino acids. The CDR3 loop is CASSESRRGRAGELFF. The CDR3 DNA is TGCGCCAGCAGTGAGTCGAGGAGGGGGCGCGCCGGGGAGCTGTTTTTT.

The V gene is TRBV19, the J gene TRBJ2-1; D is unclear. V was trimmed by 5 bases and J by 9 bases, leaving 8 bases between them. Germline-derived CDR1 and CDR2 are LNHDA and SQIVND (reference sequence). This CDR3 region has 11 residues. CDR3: CASSDKGEQFF. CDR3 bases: TGTGCCAGTAGTGACAAGGGTGAGCAGTTCTTC.